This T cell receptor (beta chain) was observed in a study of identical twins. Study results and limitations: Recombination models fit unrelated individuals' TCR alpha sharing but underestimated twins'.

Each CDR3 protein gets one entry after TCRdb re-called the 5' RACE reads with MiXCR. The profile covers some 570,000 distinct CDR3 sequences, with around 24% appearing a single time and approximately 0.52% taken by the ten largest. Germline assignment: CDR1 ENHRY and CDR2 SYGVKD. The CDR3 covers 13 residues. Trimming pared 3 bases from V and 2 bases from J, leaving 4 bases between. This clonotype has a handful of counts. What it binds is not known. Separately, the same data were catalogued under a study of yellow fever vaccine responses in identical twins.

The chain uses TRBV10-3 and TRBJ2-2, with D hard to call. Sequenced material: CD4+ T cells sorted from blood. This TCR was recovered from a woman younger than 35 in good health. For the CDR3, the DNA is TGTGCCATCAGTGACGCCAACACCGGGGAGCTGTTTTTT. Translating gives CAISDANTGELFF.